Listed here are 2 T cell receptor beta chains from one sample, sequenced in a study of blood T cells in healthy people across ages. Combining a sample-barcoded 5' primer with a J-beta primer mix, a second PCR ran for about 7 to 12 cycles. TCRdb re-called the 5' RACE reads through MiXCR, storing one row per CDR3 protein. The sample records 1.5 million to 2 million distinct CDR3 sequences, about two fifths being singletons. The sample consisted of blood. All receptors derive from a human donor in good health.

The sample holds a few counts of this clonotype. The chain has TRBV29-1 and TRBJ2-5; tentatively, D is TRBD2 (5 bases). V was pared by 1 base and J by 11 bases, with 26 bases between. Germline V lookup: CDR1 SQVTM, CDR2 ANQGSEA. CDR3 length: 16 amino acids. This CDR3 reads CSVEGPRSTGGWEQYF. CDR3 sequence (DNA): TGCAGCGTTGAAGGTCCACGGTCGACCGGCGGTTGGGAGCAGTACTTC.

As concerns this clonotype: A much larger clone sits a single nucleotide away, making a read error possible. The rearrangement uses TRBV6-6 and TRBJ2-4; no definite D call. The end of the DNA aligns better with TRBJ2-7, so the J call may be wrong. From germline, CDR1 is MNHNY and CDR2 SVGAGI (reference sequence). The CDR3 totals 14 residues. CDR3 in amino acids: CASSCKGIIYEQYF. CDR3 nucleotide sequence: TGTGCCAGCAGTTGCAAGGGAATCATCTACGAGCAGTACTTC.